These 25 T cell receptor beta chains share one sample of origin, sequenced in a study of blood T cell repertoires in COVID-19. Profiled with immunoSEQ multiplex PCR; TCRdb holds only in-frame clones, not every one. Of 250,000 to 400,000 clones listed, about 85% are singletons. Sequencing was performed on PBMCs or T cells enriched from blood (not recorded which). These receptor sequences come from a woman between 25 and 40 years old who had been exposed to COVID-19.

V and J are TRBV14 and TRBJ1-2; 9 nucleotides align to TRBD1. This CDR3 contains 14 residues. V was pared by 5 bases and J by 3 bases, with 4 bases of the junction left unmatched. Germline V gene sequence: CDR1 SGHDN, CDR2 FVKESK. The CDR3 sequence is CASSFTGGYYGYTF. The CDR3 DNA sequence: TGTGCCAGCAGCTTCACAGGGGGCTACTATGGCTACACCTTC.

The chain joins TRBV9 to TRBJ2-5; TRBD2 agrees at 9 bases. The CDR3 is 15 residues long. Germline CDR1 is SGDLS and CDR2 is YYNGEE. With 6 bases clipped from V and 4 bases from J, the junction kept 10 bases outside the gene matches. The CDR3 DNA follows: TGTGCCAGCAAGCCTACGGGACTAGCCGGAGAGACCCAGTACTTC. Encoded protein: CASKPTGLAGETQYF.

The chain carries TRBV2 and TRBJ2-2; 7 bases fit TRBD2. The CDR3 contains 16 residues. Per the germline V gene, CDR1 is SNHLY and CDR2 is FYNNEI. V shed 7 bases and J 3 bases; nucleotides not matched to a gene: 11. CDR3 protein: CASTELGTTYTGELFF. DNA of the CDR3: TGTGCCAGCACCGAATTGGGGACTACCTACACCGGGGAGCTGTTTTTT. The full variable domain, completed using reference TRBV2 and TRBJ2-2, is EPEVTQTPSHQVTQMGQEVILRCVPISNHLYFYWYRQILGQKVEFLVSFYNNEISEKSEIFDDQFSVERPDGSNFTLKIRSTKLEDSAMYFCASTELGTTYTGELFFGEGSRLTVL.

The CDR3 DNA reads TGTGCCAGCAGTGACAGGGGGCAAAGGAGCACTGAAGCTTTCTTT. Amino acids: CASSDRGQRSTEAFF. The chain is built from TRBV6-1 and TRBJ1-1, with 8 bases fitting TRBD1. Germline V gene data show CDR1 as MNHNS and CDR2 as SASEGT. With 3 bases clipped from V and 4 bases from J, the junction kept 7 bases outside the gene matches. CDR3 length: 15 amino acids.

This clone was recorded once. The chain recombines TRBV5-1 with TRBJ1-1; D is ambiguous. CDR3 length equals 15 residues. V dropped 0 bases and J dropped 1 base, with 10 bases sitting between them. The germline CDR1 and CDR2 sequences are SGHRS and YFSETQ. CDR3 sequence: CASSLAGRKNTEAFF. The CDR3 DNA reads TGCGCCAGCAGCTTGGCCGGGAGGAAGAACACTGAAGCTTTCTTT.

The chain joins TRBV7-5 to TRBJ2-1; the listed D gene, TRBD1, was not tested against the DNA. TRBV7-5 is termed a pseudogene. This CDR3 comprises 20 residues. This chain's CDR3 is CARSAGTGRSFVSSYNEQFF. The CDR3 DNA reads as TGTGCCAGAAGCGCAGGGACAGGGCGGTCTTTTGTGAGCTCCTACAATGAGCAGTTCTTC.

This clone has a single count. The chain combines TRBV19 with TRBJ1-1, with D possibly TRBD1 on 6 matching bases. Germline CDR1 and CDR2: LNHDA and SQIVND (reference sequence). The CDR3 is 15 residues long. With 1 base removed from V and 3 bases from J, the gap between germline ends came to 12 bases. As DNA, the CDR3 is TGTGCCAGTAGTATAGGCGGACAGAAGGACACTGAAGCTTTCTTT. Its protein is CASSIGGQKDTEAFF.

For the CDR3, the DNA is TGTGCCAGCAGCATACTCTACGAGCAGTACTTC. Translating gives CASSILYEQYF. V usage is TRBV5-6 and J usage is TRBJ2-7; no definite D call. The germline V and J ends were trimmed by 4 bases and 3 bases, with 5 bases remaining between them. The CDR3 is made up of 11 amino acids. The germline V gene has CDR1 SGHDT and CDR2 YYEEEE.

The chain uses TRBV6-1 and TRBJ1-1; D uncertain. Germline V gene sequence: CDR1 MNHNS, CDR2 SASEGT. Trimming cost V 2 bases and J 5 bases, with 18 bases left between them. This CDR3 contains 16 residues. The CDR3 sequence is CASSESLEAPRTEAFF. The CDR3 DNA reads TGTGCCAGCAGTGAAAGTCTCGAGGCCCCGCGGACTGAAGCTTTCTTT.

V gene TRBV24-1 combines with J gene TRBJ1-1, with 8 bases fitting TRBD1. Germline CDR1 and CDR2: KGHDR and SFDVKD. The CDR3 is 17 amino acids. The V gene end was trimmed by 2 bases and the J gene end by 1 base; junction bases not matched to a gene: 8. The CDR3 reads CATSDSQGAMKNTEAFF. The CDR3 nucleotides read TGTGCCACCAGTGATTCGCAGGGGGCTATGAAGAACACTGAAGCTTTCTTT.

The rearrangement links TRBV28 to TRBJ1-5, with TRBD1 matching over 9 bases. The CDR3 runs to 15 residues. The V gene's germline CDR1 is MDHEN and CDR2 SYDVKM. V lost 5 bases, J lost 5 bases, and 7 bases stayed unmatched. The CDR3 reads CASSLPQGADQPQHF. CDR3 nucleotide sequence: TGTGCCAGCAGTCTCCCACAGGGGGCTGATCAGCCCCAGCATTTT.

This clone occurred once. V and J are TRBV7-2 and TRBJ2-7; 10 nucleotides line up with TRBD1. V shed 5 bases and J 3 bases; nucleotides not matched to a gene: 4. The CDR3 covers 14 residues. Germline loops: CDR1 SGHTA, CDR2 FQGNSA. The DNA of the CDR3 is TGTGCCAGCAGCGACCGGGACAGGGGCTACGAGCAGTACTTC. Its translation is CASSDRDRGYEQYF.

The rearrangement joins TRBV28 to TRBJ1-5, with a tentative D call TRBD1 (5 bases). The germline V and J ends were trimmed by 3 bases and 2 bases, with 11 bases remaining between them. The CDR3 length is 15 residues. From germline, CDR1 is MDHEN and CDR2 SYDVKM. This CDR3 reads CASSFIRVGNQPQHF. CDR3 bases: TGTGCCAGCAGTTTTATCAGGGTAGGCAATCAGCCCCAGCATTTT.

This chain connects TRBV11-2 to TRBJ2-7, with 13 nucleotides matching TRBD2. The CDR3 covers 14 residues. Germline CDR1 is SGHAT and CDR2 is FQNNGV. V trimming: 5 bases; J trimming: 5 bases; junction bases outside the gene matches: 3. Here the CDR3 DNA reads TGTGCCAGCAGCCGCGGACTAGCGGGAGACGAGCAGTACTTC. Translating gives CASSRGLAGDEQYF.

This chain links TRBV30 with TRBJ2-1, with a weak D call TRBD1 (7 bases). The germline V gene encodes CDR1 GTSNPN and CDR2 SVGIG (reference sequence). Deletions cut 7 bases from V and 4 bases from J, with 17 bases between. This CDR3 is built from 14 residues. Here the CDR3 reads CASRQGGWYNEQFF. The CDR3 bases are TGTGCCTCACGACAGGGAGGATGGTACAATGAGCAGTTCTTC.

The chain is built from TRBV2 and TRBJ1-5, with TRBD1 matching 7 bases. V lost 8 bases to trimming and J lost 2 bases; unmatched junction nucleotides: 3. Germline V CDR1 and CDR2: SNHLY, FYNNEI. The length of the CDR3 is 13 residues. CDR3 in amino acids: CASGGTGNQPQHF. The CDR3 DNA reads as TGTGCCAGCGGAGGGACAGGCAATCAGCCCCAGCATTTT.

The chain joins TRBV19 to TRBJ1-4; TRBD1 agrees at 9 bases. With V trimmed by 4 bases and J by 5 bases, 5 bases remained unmatched. The length of the CDR3 is 15 residues. The V gene's germline CDR1 is LNHDA and CDR2 SQIVND (reference sequence). CDR3 DNA: TGTGCCAGTAGTAGATGGACAGGGGAAAATGAAAAACTGTTTTTT. This translates into CASSRWTGENEKLFF.

The chain uses TRBV7-8 and TRBJ1-6, with D possibly being TRBD1 (6 bases). The CDR3 length is 16 residues. V was trimmed by 6 bases and J by 7 bases, leaving 19 bases between them. Germline loops: CDR1 SGHVS, CDR2 FQNEAQ. The CDR3: CASRILPTGDNSPLHF. CDR3 sequence (DNA): TGTGCCAGCAGGATTTTGCCGACAGGAGACAATTCACCCCTCCACTTT.

A few counts support this clone. CDR3 sequence: CASSESGRYEQYF. CDR3 DNA: TGTGCCAGCAGTGAAAGCGGGAGATACGAGCAGTACTTC. The V gene is TRBV6-1, the J gene TRBJ2-7; 8 nucleotides match TRBD2. Germline trimming cut 2 bases from V and 4 bases from J; bases unmatched to any gene: 1. There are 13 residues in the CDR3. CDR1 and CDR2 from the germline V gene are MNHNS and SASEGT.

CDR3 region: CASSAVTDTQYF. CDR3 in DNA: TGTGCCAGCAGCGCTGTGACAGATACGCAGTATTTT. The V gene is TRBV9, the J gene TRBJ2-3; D remains ambiguous. Per the germline V gene, CDR1 is SGDLS and CDR2 is YYNGEE. The CDR3 runs to 12 residues. Trimming stripped 3 bases from V and 3 bases from J, with 5 bases between. Complete variable domain (other parts from reference TRBV9 and TRBJ2-3): DSGVTQTPKHLITATGQRVTLRCSPRSGDLSVYWYQQSLDQGLQFLIQYYNGEERAKGNILERFSAQQFPDLHSELNLSSLELGDSALYFCASSAVTDTQYFGPGTRLTVL.

This clone came up once. CDR3 bases: TGTGCCAGCAGTTTCGTCACTAGCGGGGGGCGAGAGACCCAGTACTTC. The encoded protein is CASSFVTSGGRETQYF. The chain combines TRBV27 with TRBJ2-5; 12 bases map to TRBD2. The CDR3 is made up of 16 amino acids. From germline, CDR1 is MNHEY and CDR2 SMNVEV (reference sequence). The V gene end was trimmed by 3 bases and the J gene end by 4 bases; junction bases not matched to a gene: 6.

This clone was found once. This chain joins TRBV5-1 and TRBJ1-4; 8 positions match TRBD1. V lost 4 bases, J lost 10 bases, and 9 bases stayed unmatched. From germline, CDR1 is SGHRS and CDR2 YFSETQ. This CDR3 has 14 amino acids. The CDR3 sequence: CASSLGQGEGKLFF. In DNA, the CDR3 is TGCGCCAGCAGCCTCGGACAGGGAGAGGGAAAACTGTTTTTT.

The V and J genes are TRBV5-4 and TRBJ2-2, with D possibly TRBD2 on 5 matching bases. The CDR3 totals 15 residues. Germline V gene data show CDR1 as SGHNT and CDR2 as YYREEE (reference sequence). Trimming stripped 2 bases from V and 5 bases from J, with 13 bases between. CDR3 DNA sequence: TGTGCCAGCAGCTTTGCCTCTAGAGGGACCGGGGAGCTGTTTTTT. Its translation is CASSFASRGTGELFF.

V is TRBV7-2 and J is TRBJ2-1; 8 bases are a match to TRBD2. The V and J ends lost 0 bases and 5 bases, in that order; junction bases with no gene match: 3. The CDR3 has 15 amino acids. CDR1 and CDR2 from the germline V gene are SGHTA and FQGNSA. CDR3 loop: CASSLAAGGHNEQFF. The CDR3 DNA sequence: TGTGCCAGCAGCTTAGCTGCGGGGGGCCACAATGAGCAGTTCTTC. The full variable domain, with the rest looked up from reference TRBV7-2 and TRBJ2-1, is GAGVSQSPSNKVTEKGKDVELRCDPISGHTALYWYRQSLGQGLEFLIYFQGNSAPDKSGLPSDRFSAERTGGSVSTLTIQRTQQEDSAVYLCASSLAAGGHNEQFFGPGTRLTVL.

This chain connects TRBV5-1 to TRBJ1-2; unclear D gene. Per the germline V gene, CDR1 is SGHRS and CDR2 is YFSETQ. The ends were cut back, 0 bases at V and 3 bases at J, with 9 bases in the middle. There are 14 residues in the CDR3. The chain's CDR3 is CASSLGQNDYGYTF. CDR3 in DNA: TGCGCCAGCAGCTTGGGGCAGAACGACTATGGCTACACCTTC.